This TCR beta chain was captured in a study of blood T cells in healthy people across ages. General study results and limits: Fewer expanded clones and more diversity marked long-lived versus aged donors.

A second PCR of 7 to 11 cycles used a sample-barcoded 5' primer and a J-beta primer mix. Paired-end reads containing CDR3 totaled no fewer than 2.5 million for each sample. TCRdb re-called the 5' RACE reads with MiXCR, one entry per CDR3 protein. The sample records 550,000 to 600,000 distinct CDR3 sequences, roughly 28% being singletons. This clonotype was counted only a few times. Antigen unknown. This TCR was recovered from a woman aged 65 to 85 in good health. Sequencing input: blood.

CDR3 amino acids: CASSQEVGGDYTDTQYF. CDR3 DNA sequence: TGCGCCAGCAGCCAAGAGGTTGGCGGGGATTACACAGATACGCAGTATTTT. The genes are TRBV4-3 and TRBJ2-3; a weak D match, TRBD2 (6 bases). Germline V gene sequence: CDR1 LGHNA, CDR2 YSLEER. Trimming pared 0 bases from V and 2 bases from J, leaving 15 bases between. This CDR3 region has 17 residues.